This T cell receptor beta chain was recovered during a study of cytomegalovirus exposure and HLA in healthy donors. Study summary: Tens of millions of unique TCR sequences came from HLA-typed donors in an early release. Study-level results: Donor immune exposure was known only as CMV serostatus. In vitro testing confirmed a few CMV-associated chains as specific for CMV antigens. Later on, analysis showed that most CMV-associated TCR beta chains appeared to be HLA-restricted.

Comment on this clone: Its antigen is undetermined.

Trimming cost V 4 bases and J 0 bases; bases outside gene matches: 7. The germline V gene has CDR1 SGHNT and CDR2 YYREEE (reference sequence). The CDR3 has 17 residues. 13 Jbeta primers and 60 Vbeta primers were used for the PCR. Some clones are missing from TCRdb's copy, which holds only in-frame ones; the method was immunoSEQ multiplex PCR. This sample has approximately 40,000 clones, with 66% found just once. The chain couples TRBV5-4 to TRBJ2-7; 13 bases line up with TRBD2. Sample: PBMCs. The TCR was taken from a man aged 50-60 years in good health and CMV-seropositive. The CDR3 sequence is CASSPGLAGVHSYEQYF. CDR3 nucleotide sequence: TGTGCCAGCAGCCCCGGACTAGCGGGGGTTCACTCCTACGAGCAGTACTTC.